These T cell receptor beta chains were read from a single sample in a study of OX40 agonist ivuxolimab in advanced cancers. Assay: immunoSEQ multiplex PCR; the TCRdb copy retains only in-frame clones and omits some. The sample lists around 80,000 clones; roughly 82% were seen once. Source: CD4+ or CD8+ T cells sorted from blood, taken in a trial of the OX40 agonist ivuxolimab. The receptors shown here come from an adult with an advanced solid tumor such as melanoma, head and neck, liver or kidney cancer. The CDR3 runs from the conserved cysteine through the conserved F or W. D genes are given only for firm matches. Not every row has a clone size; where given, it reads once, few, many or a size class.

-	TRBV2	TRBD1	TRBJ1-3	CASRGQSSGNTIYF	TGTGCCAGCAGGGGACAGAGCTCTGGAAACACCATATATTTT
once	TRBV6-6	TRBD2	TRBJ2-7	CASSYGAGGEYF	TGTGCCAGCAGTTACGGGGCGGGGGGAGAGTACTTC
-	TRBV10-3	-	TRBJ2-6	CAISESIPGSGANVLTF	TGTGCCATCAGTGAGTCGATTCCGGGCTCTGGGGCCAACGTCCTGACTTTC
-	TRBV6-5	-	TRBJ2-1	CASSSLREQFF	TGTGCCAGCAGTAGCCTGAGGGAGCAGTTCTTC
once	TRBV7-9	-	TRBJ2-1	CASSHLSGNEQFF	TGTGCCAGCAGTCACCTATCGGGCAATGAGCAGTTCTTC
-	TRBV7-2	TRBD1	TRBJ1-3	CASSWTGTGISGNTIYF	TGTGCCAGCAGCTGGACCGGGACAGGAATCTCTGGAAACACCATATATTTT
-	TRBV5-1	TRBD1	TRBJ1-1	CASSGQGPHTEAFF	TGCGCCAGCAGCGGACAGGGACCCCACACTGAAGCTTTCTTT
-	TRBV7-3	TRBD1	TRBJ1-3	CASSPQGVGNTIYF	TGTGCCAGCAGCCCGCAGGGGGTTGGAAACACCATATATTTT
-	TRBV5-1	-	TRBJ2-2	CASSFTTNTGELFF	TGCGCCAGCAGCTTTACTACGAACACCGGGGAGCTGTTTTTT
-	TRBV5-6	-	TRBJ2-4	CASSLGVGIQYF	TGTGCCAGCAGCTTGGGAGTCGGCATTCAGTACTTC
few	TRBV2	TRBD1	TRBJ1-2	CASSPNRDRAVYGYTF	TGTGCCAGCAGTCCTAACCGGGACAGGGCCGTCTATGGCTACACCTTC
-	TRBV4-2	TRBD2	TRBJ2-5	CASSHWAGEAETQYF	TGTGCCAGCAGCCATTGGGCGGGGGAAGCAGAGACCCAGTACTTC
-	TRBV2	TRBD2	TRBJ2-2	CASQGLAVNTGELFF	TGTGCCAGCCAGGGACTAGCGGTTAACACCGGGGAGCTGTTTTTT
-	TRBV28	-	TRBJ2-2	CASSTQVGELFF	TGTGCCAGCAGTACTCAAGTCGGGGAGCTGTTTTTT
-	TRBV6-6	-	TRBJ1-1	CASGQGTSPNTEAFF	TGTGCCAGCGGGCAGGGGACAAGTCCGAACACTGAAGCTTTCTTT
-	TRBV7-2	-	TRBJ2-7	CASSLQVSREQYF	TGTGCCAGCAGCTTACAGGTATCGCGCGAGCAGTACTTC
-	TRBV7-9	-	TRBJ1-6	CASSSEGGNSPLHF	TGTGCCAGCAGCTCTGAGGGGGGGAATTCACCCCTCCACTTT
-	TRBV18	-	TRBJ1-3	CASSPGSGQRSSGNTIYF	TGTGCCAGCTCACCAGGGTCAGGACAGCGAAGCTCTGGAAACACCATATATTTT
-	TRBV5-8	-	TRBJ1-4	CASNLRRGEKLFF	TGTGCCAGCAACCTGAGGAGGGGGGAAAAACTGTTTTTT
-	TRBV19	-	TRBJ2-5	CASGRDFQETQYF	TGTGCCAGTGGCCGGGACTTCCAAGAGACCCAGTACTTC
-	TRBV27	-	TRBJ2-3	CASSTTGTTSTDTQYF	TGTGCCAGCAGTACTACAGGGACTACTAGCACAGATACGCAGTATTTT
-	TRBV5-1	TRBD2	TRBJ2-3	CASSLGYGGALDTQYF	TGCGCCAGCAGCTTGGGTTACGGGGGGGCCTTAGATACGCAGTATTTT
-	TRBV10-3	-	TRBJ1-4	CAISRGASNEKLFF	TGTGCCATCAGTCGGGGGGCCTCTAATGAAAAACTGTTTTTT
-	TRBV6-6	-	TRBJ2-5	CASRSGSETQYF	TGTGCCAGCAGGTCAGGGTCAGAGACCCAGTACTTC
-	TRBV15	-	TRBJ1-5	CATSREGTTAQHF	TGTGCCACCAGCAGAGAGGGGACGACGGCCCAGCATTTT
-	TRBV5-1	-	TRBJ1-2	CASSLVGGRADGYTF	TGCGCCAGCAGCTTGGTCGGTGGGCGAGCAGACGGCTACACCTTC
-	TRBV19	-	TRBJ1-1	CATQVGGSGTEAFF	TGTGCCACCCAAGTGGGGGGCTCGGGCACTGAAGCTTTCTTT
-	TRBV6-6	TRBD2	TRBJ2-7	CASSMPSGGSYEQYF	TGTGCCAGCAGTATGCCTAGCGGGGGCTCCTACGAGCAGTACTTC
-	TRBV6-5	-	TRBJ1-5	CASRKGSGSEPQHF	TGTGCCAGCAGGAAGGGGAGCGGATCTGAGCCCCAGCATTTT
-	TRBV4-2	-	TRBJ1-5	CASSQDLSNQPQHF	TGTGCCAGCAGCCAAGATCTTAGCAATCAGCCCCAGCATTTT
few	TRBV11-2	-	TRBJ1-2	CASSTPRGDYGYTF	TGTGCCAGCAGCACCCCTAGGGGGGACTATGGCTACACCTTC
-	TRBV5-6	-	TRBJ1-2	CASSLARAAGYTF	TGTGCCAGCAGCTTGGCCAGGGCAGCTGGCTACACCTTC
-	TRBV10-3	-	TRBJ1-2	CAITGNQREGYTF	TGTGCCATCACCGGGAATCAGAGAGAGGGCTACACCTTC
once	TRBV7-2	-	TRBJ1-5	CASSSGVQPQHF	TGTGCCAGCAGCTCAGGGGTACAGCCCCAGCATTTT
-	TRBV5-1	-	TRBJ2-1	CASSLDASNNEQFF	TGCGCCAGCAGCTTGGACGCCAGCAACAATGAGCAGTTCTTC
-	TRBV19	TRBD1	TRBJ1-1	CASSIPGGFAEAFF	TGTGCCAGTAGTATTCCAGGGGGCTTCGCTGAAGCTTTCTTT
-	TRBV5-4	-	TRBJ1-1	CASSFGIGLNTEAFF	TGTGCCAGCAGCTTCGGGATTGGTTTGAACACTGAAGCTTTCTTT
-	TRBV5-8	-	TRBJ1-5	CASSWGKERSNQPQHF	TGTGCCAGCAGCTGGGGGAAGGAGAGGAGCAATCAGCCCCAGCATTTT
-	TRBV7-9	-	TRBJ1-4	CASSLKTGDNEKLFF	TGTGCCAGCAGCTTGAAAACAGGTGACAATGAAAAACTGTTTTTT
-	TRBV5-1	TRBD2	TRBJ2-1	CASSLGTSSYNEQFF	TGCGCCAGCAGCTTGGGGACTAGCTCCTACAATGAGCAGTTCTTC
-	TRBV5-6	TRBD1	TRBJ2-5	CASSLLGTGNQETQYF	TGTGCCAGCAGCTTGCTGGGGACAGGTAACCAAGAGACCCAGTACTTC
-	TRBV23-1	TRBD1	TRBJ1-4	CASSHHAPGQGRRLFF	TGCGCCAGCAGTCACCACGCTCCGGGACAGGGGAGGAGGCTGTTTTTT
-	TRBV27	-	TRBJ1-4	CASSLSGRGNEKLFF	TGTGCCAGCAGTTTATCAGGGAGGGGAAATGAAAAACTGTTTTTT
-	TRBV2	-	TRBJ1-6	CASSERNRVTFFDWGRDSPLHF	TGTGCCAGCAGTGAAAGGAACAGGGTAACGTTCTTCGATTGGGGCCGTGATTCACCCCTCCACTTT
-	TRBV6-5	TRBD1	TRBJ2-7	CASSPRGQAIYGQYF	TGTGCCAGCAGTCCGAGAGGACAGGCCATTTACGGGCAGTACTTC
-	TRBV7-9	TRBD1	TRBJ2-5	CASSKTGNQETQYF	TGTGCCAGCAGCAAGACAGGGAACCAAGAGACCCAGTACTTC
-	TRBV11-2	TRBD2	TRBJ2-7	CASSLELAGGGEQYF	TGTGCCAGCAGCTTAGAGCTAGCGGGGGGTGGGGAGCAGTACTTC
-	TRBV11-2	-	TRBJ2-1	CASSRYAFSEGNSYNEQFF	TGTGCCAGCAGCCGATATGCCTTCTCGGAGGGGAATTCCTACAATGAGCAGTTCTTC
-	TRBV11-2	TRBD2	TRBJ2-3	CASSLDREDTDTQYF	TGTGCCAGCAGCTTAGATCGGGAGGACACAGATACGCAGTATTTT
once	TRBV11-3	-	TRBJ2-2	CASSRTITGELFF	TGTGCCAGCAGCCGGACGATCACCGGGGAGCTGTTTTTT
-	TRBV27	-	TRBJ2-6	CASQGLNSGANVLTF	TGTGCCAGCCAAGGACTCAACTCTGGGGCCAACGTCCTGACTTTC
-	TRBV6-1	-	TRBJ2-3	CASSVTTGRGTDTQYF	TGTGCCAGCAGTGTAACGACCGGACGAGGCACAGATACGCAGTATTTT
-	TRBV15	-	TRBJ2-2	CATSRDLPGLGGELFF	TGTGCCACCAGCAGAGATCTTCCGGGGTTGGGCGGGGAGCTGTTTTTT
once	TRBV28	-	TRBJ1-2	CASSLSRHHGYTF	TGTGCCAGCAGTTTATCCCGACACCATGGCTACACCTTC
-	TRBV18	TRBD1	TRBJ1-1	CASSPQGGWRNTEAFF	TGTGCCAGCTCACCCCAGGGGGGCTGGAGGAACACTGAAGCTTTCTTT